The source of this TCR beta chain is a study of blood T cell repertoires in COVID-19. Study as a whole: Acute-phase and convalescent COVID-19 samples originated in the United States, Italy and Spain.

Here immunoSEQ multiplex PCR was the method, and the copy in TCRdb shows in-frame clones only, minus some. The table lists about 250,000 clones, 84% of them singletons. V was shortened by 4 bases and J by 6 bases, with 24 bases between the two germline ends. The germline CDR1 and CDR2 sequences are SGDLS and YYNGEE. The CDR3 is made up of 17 amino acids. Input material: peripheral blood. The chain is built from TRBV9 and TRBJ2-3, with D perhaps TRBD2 (6 bases). This TCR derives from a man aged 45 to 65 with acute or convalescent COVID-19. CDR3 nucleotides: TGTGCCAGCAGCCCAGAACCTCGACTAGTTGCCAGGGATACGCAGTATTTT. It specifies CASSPEPRLVARDTQYF.